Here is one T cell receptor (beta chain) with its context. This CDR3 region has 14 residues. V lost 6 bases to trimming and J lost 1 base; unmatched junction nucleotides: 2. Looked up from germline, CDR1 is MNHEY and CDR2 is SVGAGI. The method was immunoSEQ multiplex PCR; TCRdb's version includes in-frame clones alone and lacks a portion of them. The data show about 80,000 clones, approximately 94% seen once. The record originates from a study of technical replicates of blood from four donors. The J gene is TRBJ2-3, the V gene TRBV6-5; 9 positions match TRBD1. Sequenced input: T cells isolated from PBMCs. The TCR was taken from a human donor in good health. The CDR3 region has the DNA TGTGCCAGCAGATGGACAGGGGGCACAGATACGCAGTATTTT. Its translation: CASRWTGGTDTQYF.